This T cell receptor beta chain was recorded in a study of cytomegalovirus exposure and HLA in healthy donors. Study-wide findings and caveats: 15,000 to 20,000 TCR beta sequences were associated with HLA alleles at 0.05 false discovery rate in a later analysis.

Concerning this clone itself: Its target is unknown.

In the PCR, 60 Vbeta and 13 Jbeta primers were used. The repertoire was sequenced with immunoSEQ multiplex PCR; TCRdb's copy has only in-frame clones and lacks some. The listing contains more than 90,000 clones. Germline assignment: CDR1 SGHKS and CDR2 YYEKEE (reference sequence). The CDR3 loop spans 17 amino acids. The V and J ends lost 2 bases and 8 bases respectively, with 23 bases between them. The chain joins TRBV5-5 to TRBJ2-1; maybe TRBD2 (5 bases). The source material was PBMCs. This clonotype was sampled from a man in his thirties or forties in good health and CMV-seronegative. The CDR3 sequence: CASSLISSGLPPHEQFF. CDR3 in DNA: TGTGCCAGCAGCTTAATATCGAGCGGACTCCCCCCCCATGAGCAGTTCTTC.